These 30 T cell receptor beta chains originate from one sample sequenced in a study of cytomegalovirus exposure and HLA in healthy donors. The PCR employed 60 Vbeta primers together with 13 Jbeta primers. Clones were sequenced by immunoSEQ multiplex PCR, and TCRdb holds only the in-frame ones, with some missing. This sample yields under 130,000 clones, of which more than 60% are seen a single time; around 5% belongs to the top ten. Source material: PBMCs. The receptors were sampled from a female donor in good health and CMV-seropositive.

The chain has TRBV2 and TRBJ2-7, with a weak D call TRBD2 (6 bases). Trimming left V 7 bases short and J 2 bases short, with 12 bases between. Germline values: CDR1 SNHLY, CDR2 FYNNEI. CDR3 length: 13 amino acids. The CDR3 loop reads CASNGGSTYEQYF. CDR3 nucleotides: TGTGCCAGCAATGGGGGGTCAACCTACGAGCAGTACTTC.

This clone was picked up a small number of times. The V gene is TRBV6-5, the J gene TRBJ1-2; 8 bases agree with TRBD1. CDR3 length equals 13 residues. Germline V gene sequence: CDR1 MNHEY, CDR2 SVGAGI. V dropped 2 bases and J dropped 4; count of bases not matched to a gene: 0. The CDR3 nucleotides read TGTGCCAGCAGTTACACAGGGGGCTATGGCTACACCTTC. This translates into CASSYTGGYGYTF.

This chain connects TRBV11-2 to TRBJ1-3; 8 bases fit TRBD1. J gave up 0 bases and V 3 bases, and 4 bases lay outside the gene matches. The CDR3 sequence is 16 residues long. CDR1 is SGHAT and CDR2 is FQNNGV in the germline V gene. The CDR3 loop reads CASSLAGGHSGNTIYF. The CDR3 nucleotides are TGTGCCAGCAGCTTGGCAGGGGGCCACTCTGGAAACACCATATATTTT.

The chain combines TRBV29-1 with TRBJ2-1, with 7 bases that match TRBD1. This CDR3 has 12 residues. Germline CDR1 SQVTM, CDR2 ANQGSEA. V shed 4 bases, J shed 6 bases, and the junction held 3 bases outside the gene matches. This chain's CDR3 is CSVVRQGNEQFF. The DNA of the CDR3 is TGCAGCGTTGTGAGACAGGGCAATGAGCAGTTCTTC.

The chain employs TRBV10-3 and TRBJ1-5; 7 bases line up with TRBD1. Germline CDR1 ENHRY, CDR2 SYGVKD. V lost 2 bases to trimming and J lost 0 bases; unmatched junction nucleotides: 1. The length of the CDR3 is 15 residues. CDR3 amino acids: CAISEGTVSNQPQHF. CDR3 coding DNA: TGTGCCATCAGTGAGGGGACAGTTAGCAATCAGCCCCAGCATTTT.

About this clone: At one of its ends the junction is not consistent with the germline gene, which may arise from a read error. The chain recombines TRBV6-5 with TRBJ1-1; no firm D call. This CDR3 comprises 14 residues. Germline V lookup: CDR1 MNHEY, CDR2 SVGAGI. The CDR3: CASGRVWGVTARIF. DNA of the CDR3: TGTGCCAGCGGGCGAGTTTGGGGAGTTACCGCCCGAATCTTT.

This clone turned up a few times. The gene calls are TRBV5-1 and TRBJ2-1; 8 bases line up with TRBD2. The V segment lost 4 bases and the J segment 8 bases; nucleotides outside the gene matches: 11. The CDR3 is made up of 15 amino acids. CDR1 SGHRS and CDR2 YFSETQ come from the germline V gene. In DNA, the CDR3 is TGCGCCAGCAGCCCTACGGGCGGGGGGTGGGATGAGCAGTTCTTC. It encodes CASSPTGGGWDEQFF. Full variable domain (remainder filled in from reference TRBV5-1 and TRBJ2-1): KAGVTQTPRYLIKTRGQQVTLSCSPISGHRSVSWYQQTPGQGLQFLFEYFSETQRNKGNFPGRFSGRQFSNSRSEMNVSTLELGDSALYLCASSPTGGGWDEQFFGPGTRLTVL.

The table lists this clone with a few counts. The chain's CDR3 is CASSLRGLAGEQFF. For the CDR3, the DNA is TGTGCCAGCAGCCTGCGGGGACTAGCGGGTGAGCAGTTCTTC. The V call is TRBV7-6, the J call TRBJ2-1; 12 positions match TRBD2. This CDR3 region has 14 residues. Germline CDR1 and CDR2: SGHVS and FNYEAQ. The V and J ends lost 5 bases and 9 bases, in that order; junction bases with no gene match: 5.

V usage is TRBV7-6 and J usage is TRBJ2-7; TRBD1 might be the D (6 bases). Germline lookup yields CDR1 SGHVS and CDR2 FNYEAQ. The V end lost 5 bases, the J end lost 5 bases, and 16 bases lay between the germline ends. The CDR3 consists of 14 residues. CDR3 region: CASSPYEGHDEQYF. The CDR3 nucleotides are TGTGCCAGCAGCCCTTACGAGGGACACGACGAGCAGTACTTC.

V is TRBV18 and J is TRBJ1-1; D unresolved. V was trimmed by 6 bases and J by 9 bases, leaving 14 bases between them. There are 12 residues in the CDR3. From germline, CDR1 is KGHSH and CDR2 LQKENI. CDR3 DNA: TGTGCCAGCTCCCAAGACACGGCCCAAGCTTTCTTT. Its protein product is CASSQDTAQAFF.

The chain is built from TRBV30 and TRBJ1-5, with D unclear. Germline values: CDR1 GTSNPN, CDR2 SVGIG (reference sequence). Trimming took 6 bases from V and 6 from J, leaving 6 bases between them. CDR3 length: 10 amino acids. CDR3 in amino acids: CACGGQPQHF. The DNA for the CDR3 is TGTGCCTGTGGAGGTCAGCCCCAGCATTTT.

V gene TRBV6-6 combines with J gene TRBJ1-6; 8 bases map to TRBD1. The CDR3 totals 14 residues. Germline loops: CDR1 MNHNY, CDR2 SVGAGI (reference sequence). The V and J ends lost 5 bases and 6 bases, in that order; junction bases with no gene match: 3. CDR3 DNA: TGTGCCAGCAGTCGCGACAGGGGTAATTCACCCCTCCACTTT. Its translation is CASSRDRGNSPLHF.

V gene TRBV19 combines with J gene TRBJ2-2; D is undetermined. Trimming removed 6 bases at V and 4 bases at J, with 9 bases between. The length of the CDR3 is 13 residues. Germline V gives CDR1 LNHDA, CDR2 SQIVND (reference sequence). Written as DNA, the CDR3 is TGTGCCAGTAGGGGCTTACGCACCGGGGAGCTGTTTTTT. As protein: CASRGLRTGELFF.

This sequence joins TRBV5-1 and TRBJ1-1; weak D call: TRBD1 (5 bases). V lost 0 bases to trimming and J lost 5 bases, with 20 bases between them. Germline V lookup: CDR1 SGHRS, CDR2 YFSETQ. CDR3 length equals 17 residues. The CDR3 here is CASSLGPRVGEGTEAFF. Written as DNA, the CDR3 is TGCGCCAGCAGCTTGGGCCCCCGTGTAGGGGAAGGGACTGAAGCTTTCTTT.

The chain recombines TRBV9 with TRBJ1-6; 8 bases are a match to TRBD1. This CDR3 is built from 15 residues. V dropped 3 bases and J dropped 10; count of bases not matched to a gene: 9. The V gene's germline CDR1 is SGDLS and CDR2 YYNGEE. CDR3 in amino acids: CASSGPTGGESPLHF. The CDR3 DNA sequence: TGTGCCAGCAGCGGCCCCACAGGGGGTGAATCACCCCTCCACTTT.

This chain uses TRBV6-1 with TRBJ1-5; 9 bases match TRBD1. CDR3 length: 13 residues. After removal of 6 bases from V and 7 bases from J, the junction contained 4 bases not matched to a gene. Germline V gene data show CDR1 as MNHNS and CDR2 as SASEGT. The CDR3 coding sequence is TGTGCCAGCAGCACAGGGGGCGGGCAGCCCCAGCATTTT. Amino acid sequence: CASSTGGGQPQHF.

This clone was seen a single time. V and J are TRBV7-2 and TRBJ1-2, with a tentative D call TRBD1 (5 bases). Germline CDR1 is SGHTA and CDR2 is FQGNSA. This CDR3 comprises 13 residues. V was clipped by 1 base and J by 5 bases, with 8 bases between them. CDR3 sequence reads: CASSLGTQYGYTF. The CDR3 nucleotides read TGTGCCAGCAGCTTAGGGACACAGTATGGCTACACCTTC.

The rearrangement uses TRBV7-8 and TRBJ2-5, with D maybe TRBD2 (6 bases). The germline V gene encodes CDR1 SGHVS and CDR2 FQNEAQ. CDR3 length: 15 residues. Trimming removed 0 bases from V and 5 bases from J, with 13 bases in between. For the CDR3, the DNA is TGTGCCAGCAGCTTAGCGCGGGACTCCGGGGAGACCCAGTACTTC. Translating it yields CASSLARDSGETQYF.

As regards this clone: Other DNA sequences in the same sample also yield this CDR3. The CDR3 sequence is CASSVVGENSPLHF. CDR3 coding DNA: TGTGCCAGCAGCGTGGTAGGAGAGAATTCACCCCTCCACTTT. The J gene is TRBJ1-6, the V gene TRBV9; D gene uncertain. V shed 2 bases and J shed 7 bases, with 10 bases lying between them. The germline V gene has CDR1 SGDLS and CDR2 YYNGEE. CDR3 size: 14 residues.

The gene calls are TRBV28 and TRBJ2-7; possibly TRBD2 for D (5 bases). CDR1 and CDR2 (germline): MDHEN, SYDVKM. Trimming left V 10 bases short and J 2 bases short, with 12 bases between. This CDR3 region has 12 residues. Written as DNA, the CDR3 is TGTGCCACCTACGGGGAGACCTACGAGCAGTACTTC. Its translation: CATYGETYEQYF.

The chain recombines TRBV6-1 with TRBJ1-4; D is ambiguous. Trimming stripped 5 bases from V and 6 bases from J, with 4 bases between. Germline V gene lookup returns CDR1 MNHNS and CDR2 SASEGT. This CDR3 region has 11 residues. For the CDR3, the DNA is TGTGCCAGCAGTCTCCATGAAAAACTGTTTTTT. This sequence encodes CASSLHEKLFF.

This chain uses TRBV6-4 with TRBJ1-4, with 9 positions matching TRBD1. The V gene end was trimmed by 5 bases and the J gene end by 7 bases; junction bases not matched to a gene: 5. CDR3 length: 14 residues. In germline, CDR1 is MRHNA, CDR2 SNTAGT. CDR3: CASSPTGGGEKLFF. In DNA, the CDR3 is TGTGCCAGCAGTCCTACAGGGGGCGGTGAAAAACTGTTTTTT.

The J gene is TRBJ1-5, the V gene TRBV28; D gene ambiguous. The CDR3 covers 15 residues. Germline CDR1 is MDHEN and CDR2 is SYDVKM. V dropped 6 bases and J dropped 0 bases, with 12 bases sitting between them. CDR3 coding DNA: TGTGCCAGCAGCTCTAGCGGAAGTAGCAATCAGCCCCAGCATTTT. It encodes CASSSSGSSNQPQHF. The whole variable domain, remainder taken from reference TRBV28 and TRBJ1-5, is DVKVTQSSRYLVKRTGEKVFLECVQDMDHENMFWYRQDPGLGLRLIYFSYDVKMKEKGDIPEGYSVSREKKERFSLILESASTNQTSMYLCASSSSGSSNQPQHFGDGTRLSIL.

This chain joins TRBV9 and TRBJ2-7, with D possibly matching TRBD1 (5 bases). The CDR3 runs 15 residues. V was cut by 6 bases and J by 0 bases, with 16 bases left in between. Germline-derived CDR1 and CDR2 are SGDLS and YYNGEE. The CDR3 here is CASTTYRTSSYEQYF. The CDR3 DNA is TGTGCCAGCACCACATACAGGACGAGCTCCTACGAGCAGTACTTC.

The chain recombines TRBV27 with TRBJ2-1; TRBD2 matches at 8 bases. This CDR3 region has 12 residues. J was trimmed by 12 bases and V by 6 bases; bases with no gene match: 7. Germline V gives CDR1 MNHEY, CDR2 SMNVEV (reference sequence). The CDR3 spells CASSRAGAGQFF. CDR3 DNA: TGTGCCAGCAGCCGAGCGGGAGCGGGGCAGTTCTTC.

This rearrangement joins TRBV25-1 to TRBJ2-7, with no clear D. The germline V and J ends were trimmed by 4 bases and 2 bases, with 9 bases remaining between them. CDR3 size: 13 residues. CDR1 is MGHDK, CDR2 SYGVNS, per germline. CDR3 region: CASSGPPPYEQYF. The CDR3 nucleotides are TGTGCCAGCAGTGGGCCCCCCCCCTACGAGCAGTACTTC.

The V and J genes are TRBV4-1 and TRBJ2-5; a weak D match, TRBD1 (5 bases). The length of the CDR3 is 15 residues. Germline CDR1 reads MGHRA; CDR2 reads YSYEKL. V shed 1 base and J shed 4 bases, with 13 bases lying between them. CDR3 sequence: CASSQAARGAETQYF. As DNA, the CDR3 is TGCGCCAGCAGCCAAGCGGCTAGGGGTGCAGAGACCCAGTACTTC.

The CDR3 DNA reads as TGCGCCAGCAGCCGGGGCAGGGGAACAGATACGCAGTATTTT. Amino acids: CASSRGRGTDTQYF. J is TRBJ2-3 and V is TRBV4-1; TRBD1 is a possible D gene (6 bases). The CDR3 totals 14 residues. The V and J ends lost 4 bases and 3 bases respectively, with 11 bases between them. Germline V gives CDR1 MGHRA, CDR2 YSYEKL.

The CDR3, as DNA: TGTGCCAGCAGCGTGGACGGACAGAACTCCTACGAGCAGTACTTC. Protein product: CASSVDGQNSYEQYF. The chain employs TRBV9 and TRBJ2-7, with a weak D call TRBD1 (6 bases). CDR3 length: 15 amino acids. V was cut by 2 bases and J by 0 bases, with 12 bases left in between. In germline, CDR1 is SGDLS, CDR2 YYNGEE.

The chain couples TRBV5-1 to TRBJ2-7; 10 nucleotides line up with TRBD1. The germline V gene encodes CDR1 SGHRS and CDR2 YFSETQ. V trimming: 1 base; J trimming: 3 bases; junction bases outside the gene matches: 7. CDR3 length: 16 residues. Written as DNA, the CDR3 is TGCGCCAGCAGCTTGAAACCGGGACAGGGGAACTACGAGCAGTACTTC. This codes for CASSLKPGQGNYEQYF.